Following are 11 T cell receptor beta chains from one sample sequenced in a study of Ad26.COV2.S vaccination and SARS-CoV-2 variants. Treatment reported: over 15 received Ad26.COV2.S at low or high dose, single or two shots; several received placebo; per-sample allocation not given. Samples came from day 63 after the first vaccine or placebo injection. TCRdb's table, derived via immunoSEQ multiplex PCR, lists solely in-frame clones and lacks some. The sample contains about 420,000 clones, over 75% of which appear only once. The sequences come from peripheral blood, collected in a trial of Ad26.COV2.S vaccine versus placebo. These receptors originate from a person aged 18 to 59 who received the Ad26.COV2.S COVID-19 vaccine or a placebo.

The V call is TRBV23-1, the J call TRBJ1-6, with 7 nucleotides matching TRBD1. TRBV23-1 belongs to the ORF category, with a function that is uncertain. The CDR3 is 15 amino acids. After removal of 6 bases from V and 7 bases from J, the junction contained 9 bases not matched to a gene. This CDR3 is CASSQKNRGNSPLHF. Here the CDR3 DNA reads TGCGCCAGCAGCCAAAAAAACAGGGGAAATTCACCCCTCCACTTT.

Concerning this clone itself: One end of the junction fails to match germline, which may point to a read error. The V call is TRBV2, the J call TRBJ2-1, with D maybe TRBD2 (6 bases). This CDR3 spans 12 amino acids. CDR1 is SNHLY and CDR2 is FYNNEI in the germline V gene. Here the CDR3 reads CASSAGTSFPIF. In DNA form, the CDR3 reads TGTGCCAGCAGTGCCGGGACTTCCTTTCCCATCTTC.

This clone was picked up one time. The chain joins TRBV4-3 to TRBJ2-3; 7 nucleotides align to TRBD1. Germline CDR1 LGHNA, CDR2 YSLEER. The ends lost 0 bases at V and 6 bases at J; junction bases unmatched: 12. The CDR3 covers 17 residues. The CDR3 protein is CASSQDHLQGLGDTQYF. The CDR3 DNA reads TGCGCCAGCAGCCAAGATCATTTACAGGGGTTAGGGGATACGCAGTATTTT.

The V call is TRBV18, the J call TRBJ1-1, with TRBD1 matching 10 bases. The J segment lost 4 bases and the V segment lost 4 bases, leaving 9 bases of the junction unmatched. The CDR3 covers 16 residues. CDR1 and CDR2 from the germline V gene are KGHSH and LQKENI. DNA for the CDR3: TGTGCCAGCTCACAGACAGGGGGCGAGGGCCGCACTGAAGCTTTCTTT. Protein product: CASSQTGGEGRTEAFF.

The V and J genes are TRBV3-1 (or the pseudogene TRBV3-2) and TRBJ1-1; 7 nucleotides line up with TRBD1. The V gene's germline CDR1 is LGHDT and CDR2 YNNKEL (reference sequence). Unmatched junction bases numbered 8, after V lost 4 bases and J lost 3 bases. This CDR3 is built from 15 residues. The CDR3 spells CASSPRQGGDTEAFF. The DNA for the CDR3 is TGTGCCAGCAGCCCCCGACAGGGTGGGGACACTGAAGCTTTCTTT.

This clone was recorded only once. The V call is TRBV5-4, the J call TRBJ2-1; TRBD1 might be the D (6 bases). Trimming removed 0 bases at V and 5 bases at J, with 6 bases between. The germline V gene encodes CDR1 SGHNT and CDR2 YYREEE (reference sequence). The CDR3 is 13 residues long. The CDR3 region is CASSLDRDNEQFF. The CDR3 DNA is TGTGCCAGCAGCTTGGACAGGGACAATGAGCAGTTCTTC.

V is TRBV29-1 and J is TRBJ1-3; perhaps TRBD1 as D (5 bases). V lost 5 bases, J lost 1 base, and 9 bases lay in between. Germline V gene lookup returns CDR1 SQVTM and CDR2 ANQGSEA. The CDR3 runs 13 residues. CDR3 sequence: CSVKAGSGNTIYF. In nucleotides, the CDR3 is TGCAGCGTTAAGGCAGGGTCTGGAAACACCATATATTTT.

The V gene is TRBV7-9, the J gene TRBJ1-4; 8 bases fit TRBD1. After removal of 4 bases from V and 5 bases from J, the junction contained 6 bases not matched to a gene. Germline V gene data show CDR1 as SEHNR and CDR2 as FQNEAQ (reference sequence). This CDR3 has 15 residues. CDR3 in amino acids: CASSWNGQGNEKLFF. In nucleotides, the CDR3 is TGTGCCAGCAGCTGGAATGGACAGGGAAATGAAAAACTGTTTTTT.

The CDR3 coding sequence is TGTGCCAGCAGTTTAAACAGGGGGGGCGAGCAGTACTTC. Translation: CASSLNRGGEQYF. The rearrangement joins TRBV12-3 or TRBV12-4 to TRBJ2-7; possible D gene TRBD1, 8 bases. The CDR3 extends over 13 amino acids. The germline V and J ends were trimmed by 2 bases and 6 bases, with 11 bases remaining between them.

This clone was seen a handful of times. The CDR3 nucleotides read TGTGCCAGCAGCGTAGTATCCCCGGTTGATGGCTACACCTTC. Translation gives CASSVVSPVDGYTF. This rearrangement joins TRBV9 to TRBJ1-2; D remains ambiguous. CDR3 length: 14 amino acids. Germline CDR1 SGDLS, CDR2 YYNGEE. V was clipped by 0 bases and J by 6 bases, with 12 bases between them.

The chain has TRBV7-3 and TRBJ1-6; TRBD1 matches 7 bases. The CDR3 totals 15 residues. Trimming removed 6 bases from V and 2 bases from J; junction bases left unmatched: 4. Germline CDR1 is SGHTA and CDR2 is FQGTGA. CDR3: CASSEGAPYNSPLHF. In DNA form, the CDR3 reads TGTGCCAGCAGTGAGGGGGCCCCCTATAATTCACCCCTCCACTTT.